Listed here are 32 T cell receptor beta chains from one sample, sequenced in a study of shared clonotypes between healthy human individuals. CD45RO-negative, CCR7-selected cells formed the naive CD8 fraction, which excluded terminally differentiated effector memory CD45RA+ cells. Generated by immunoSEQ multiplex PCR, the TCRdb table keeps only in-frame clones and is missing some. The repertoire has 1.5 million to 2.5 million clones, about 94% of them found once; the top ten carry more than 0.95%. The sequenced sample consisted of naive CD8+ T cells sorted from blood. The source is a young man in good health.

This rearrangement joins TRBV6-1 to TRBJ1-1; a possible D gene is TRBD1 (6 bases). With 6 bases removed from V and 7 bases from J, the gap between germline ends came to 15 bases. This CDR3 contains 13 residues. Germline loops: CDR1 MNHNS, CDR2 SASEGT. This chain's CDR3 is CASSPRGRNEAFF. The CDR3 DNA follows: TGTGCCAGCAGCCCCAGGGGCCGCAATGAAGCTTTCTTT.

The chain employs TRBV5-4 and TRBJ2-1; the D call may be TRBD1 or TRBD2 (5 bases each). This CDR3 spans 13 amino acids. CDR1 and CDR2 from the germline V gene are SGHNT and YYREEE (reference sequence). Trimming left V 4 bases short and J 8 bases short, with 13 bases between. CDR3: CASSQGPSDEQFF. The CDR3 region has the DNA TGTGCCAGCAGCCAGGGACCCAGCGATGAGCAGTTCTTC. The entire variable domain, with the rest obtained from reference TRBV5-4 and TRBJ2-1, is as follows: ETGVTQSPTHLIKTRGQQVTLRCSSQSGHNTVSWYQQALGQGPQFIFQYYREEENGRGNFPPRFSGLQFPNYSSELNVNALELDDSALYLCASSQGPSDEQFFGPGTRLTVL.

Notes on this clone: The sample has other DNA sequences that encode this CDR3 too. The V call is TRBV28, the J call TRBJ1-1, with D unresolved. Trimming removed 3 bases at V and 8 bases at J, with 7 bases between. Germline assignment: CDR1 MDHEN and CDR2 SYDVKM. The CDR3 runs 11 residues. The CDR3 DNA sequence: TGTGCCAGCAGTTTTCCTGGGGAAGCTTTCTTT. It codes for CASSFPGEAFF. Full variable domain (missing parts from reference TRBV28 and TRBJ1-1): DVKVTQSSRYLVKRTGEKVFLECVQDMDHENMFWYRQDPGLGLRLIYFSYDVKMKEKGDIPEGYSVSREKKERFSLILESASTNQTSMYLCASSFPGEAFFGQGTRLTVV.

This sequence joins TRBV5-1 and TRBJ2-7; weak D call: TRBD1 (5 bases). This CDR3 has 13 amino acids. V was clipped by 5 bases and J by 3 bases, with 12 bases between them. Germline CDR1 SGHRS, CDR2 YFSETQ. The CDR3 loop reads CASSLTAYYEQYF. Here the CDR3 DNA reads TGCGCCAGCAGTCTGACAGCCTACTACGAGCAGTACTTC.

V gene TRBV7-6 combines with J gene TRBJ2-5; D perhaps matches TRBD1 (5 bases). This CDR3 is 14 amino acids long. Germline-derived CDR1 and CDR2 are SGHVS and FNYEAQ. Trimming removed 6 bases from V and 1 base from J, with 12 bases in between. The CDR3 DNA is TGTGCCAGCAGGGCCGGACAAATCCAAGAGACCCAGTACTTC. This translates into CASRAGQIQETQYF. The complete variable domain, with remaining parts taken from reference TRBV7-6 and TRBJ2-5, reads GAGVSQSPRYKVTKRGQDVALRCDPISGHVSLYWYRQALGQGPEFLTYFNYEAQQDKSGLPNDRFSAERPEGSISTLTIQRTEQRDSAMYRCASRAGQIQETQYFGPGTRLLVL.

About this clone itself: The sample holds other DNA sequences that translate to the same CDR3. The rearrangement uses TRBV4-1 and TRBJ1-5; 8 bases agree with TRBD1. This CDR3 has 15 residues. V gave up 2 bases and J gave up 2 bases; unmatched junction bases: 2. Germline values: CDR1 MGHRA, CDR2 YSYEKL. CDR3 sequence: CASSQLGQGNQPQHF. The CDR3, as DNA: TGCGCCAGCAGCCAATTGGGACAGGGCAATCAGCCCCAGCATTTT.

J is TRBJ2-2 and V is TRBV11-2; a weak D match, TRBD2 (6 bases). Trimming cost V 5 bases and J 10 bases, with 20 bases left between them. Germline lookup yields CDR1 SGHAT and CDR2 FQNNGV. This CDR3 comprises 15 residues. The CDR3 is CASSPRREGFEELFF. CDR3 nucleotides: TGTGCCAGCAGCCCGAGGAGGGAAGGGTTCGAGGAGCTGTTTTTT.

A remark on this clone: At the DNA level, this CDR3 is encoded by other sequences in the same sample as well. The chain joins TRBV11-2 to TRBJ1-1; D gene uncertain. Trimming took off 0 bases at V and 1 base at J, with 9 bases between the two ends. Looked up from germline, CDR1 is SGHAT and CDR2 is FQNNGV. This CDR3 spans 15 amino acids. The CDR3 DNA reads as TGTGCCAGCAGCTTAGAGGCCAGAGCGAACACTGAAGCTTTCTTT. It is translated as CASSLEARANTEAFF.

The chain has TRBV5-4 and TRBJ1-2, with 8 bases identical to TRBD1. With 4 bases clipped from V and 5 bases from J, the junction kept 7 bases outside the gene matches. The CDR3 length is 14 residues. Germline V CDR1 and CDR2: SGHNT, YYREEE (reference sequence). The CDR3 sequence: CASSPTGQEYGYTF. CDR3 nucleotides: TGTGCCAGCAGCCCGACGGGACAGGAATATGGCTACACCTTC. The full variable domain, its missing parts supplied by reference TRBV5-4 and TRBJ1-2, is ETGVTQSPTHLIKTRGQQVTLRCSSQSGHNTVSWYQQALGQGPQFIFQYYREEENGRGNFPPRFSGLQFPNYSSELNVNALELDDSALYLCASSPTGQEYGYTFGSGTRLTVV.

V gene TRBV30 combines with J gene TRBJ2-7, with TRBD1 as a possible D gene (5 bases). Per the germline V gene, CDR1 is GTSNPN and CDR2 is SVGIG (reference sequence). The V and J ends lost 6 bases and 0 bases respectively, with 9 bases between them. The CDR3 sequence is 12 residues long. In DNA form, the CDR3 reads TGTGCCTGCCTGGACAACTCCTACGAGCAGTACTTC. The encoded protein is CACLDNSYEQYF. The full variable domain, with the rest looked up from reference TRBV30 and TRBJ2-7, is SQTIHQWPATLVQPVGSPLSLECTVEGTSNPNLYWYRQAAGRGLQLLFYSVGIGQISSEVPQNLSASRPQDRQFILSSKKLLLSDSGFYLCACLDNSYEQYFGPGTRLTVT.

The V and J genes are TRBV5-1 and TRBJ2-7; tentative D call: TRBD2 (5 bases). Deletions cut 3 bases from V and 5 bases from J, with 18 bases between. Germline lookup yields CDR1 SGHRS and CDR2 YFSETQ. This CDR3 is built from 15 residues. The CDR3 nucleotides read TGCGCCAGCAGCTCCTCTCTGTCGCGGGCGCACGAGCAGTACTTC. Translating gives CASSSSLSRAHEQYF. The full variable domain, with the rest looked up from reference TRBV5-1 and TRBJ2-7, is KAGVTQTPRYLIKTRGQQVTLSCSPISGHRSVSWYQQTPGQGLQFLFEYFSETQRNKGNFPGRFSGRQFSNSRSEMNVSTLELGDSALYLCASSSSLSRAHEQYFGPGTRLTVT.

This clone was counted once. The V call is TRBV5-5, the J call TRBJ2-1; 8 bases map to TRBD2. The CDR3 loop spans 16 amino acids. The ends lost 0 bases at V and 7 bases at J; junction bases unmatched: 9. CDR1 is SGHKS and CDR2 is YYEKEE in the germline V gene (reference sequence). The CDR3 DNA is TGTGCCAGCAGCTTGGATTTCCGACTAGCGTGGAATGAGCAGTTCTTC. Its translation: CASSLDFRLAWNEQFF.

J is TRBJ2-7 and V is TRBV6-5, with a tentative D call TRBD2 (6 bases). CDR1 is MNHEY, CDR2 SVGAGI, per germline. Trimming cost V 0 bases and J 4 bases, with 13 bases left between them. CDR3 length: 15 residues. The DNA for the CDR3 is TGTGCCAGCAGTTACTCGTTGCATGGAGGGTACGAGCAGTACTTC. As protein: CASSYSLHGGYEQYF.

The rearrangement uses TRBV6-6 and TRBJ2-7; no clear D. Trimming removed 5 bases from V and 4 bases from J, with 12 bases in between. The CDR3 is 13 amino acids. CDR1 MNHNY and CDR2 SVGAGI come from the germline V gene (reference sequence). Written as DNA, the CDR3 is TGTGCCAGCAGTGCGTCCGACTCGTACGAGCAGTACTTC. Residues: CASSASDSYEQYF.

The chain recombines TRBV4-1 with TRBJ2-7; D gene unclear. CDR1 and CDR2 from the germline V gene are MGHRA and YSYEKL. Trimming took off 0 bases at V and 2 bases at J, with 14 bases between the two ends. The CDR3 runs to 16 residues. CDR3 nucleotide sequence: TGCGCCAGCAGCCAAGATGCCCTAGTCCGAACCTACGAGCAGTACTTC. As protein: CASSQDALVRTYEQYF.

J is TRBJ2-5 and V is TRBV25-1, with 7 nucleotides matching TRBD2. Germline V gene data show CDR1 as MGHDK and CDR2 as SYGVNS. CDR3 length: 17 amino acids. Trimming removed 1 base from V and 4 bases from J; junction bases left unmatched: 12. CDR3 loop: CASSEFSGLWEGETQYF. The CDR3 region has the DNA TGTGCCAGCAGTGAATTTTCGGGACTTTGGGAGGGAGAGACCCAGTACTTC.

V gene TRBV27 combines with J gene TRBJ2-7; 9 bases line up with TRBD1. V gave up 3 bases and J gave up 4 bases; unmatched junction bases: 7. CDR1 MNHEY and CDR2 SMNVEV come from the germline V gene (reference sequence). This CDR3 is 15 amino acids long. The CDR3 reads CASSFSGTGLYEQYF. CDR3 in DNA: TGTGCCAGCAGTTTTTCAGGGACAGGGCTGTACGAGCAGTACTTC.

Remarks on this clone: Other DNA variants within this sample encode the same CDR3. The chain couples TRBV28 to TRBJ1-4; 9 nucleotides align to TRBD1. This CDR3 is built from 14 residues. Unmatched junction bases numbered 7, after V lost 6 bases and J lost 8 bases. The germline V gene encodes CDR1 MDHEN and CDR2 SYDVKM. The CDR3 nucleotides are TGTGCCAGCAGCTTACAGGGGGCGGGGGAAAAACTGTTTTTT. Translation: CASSLQGAGEKLFF.

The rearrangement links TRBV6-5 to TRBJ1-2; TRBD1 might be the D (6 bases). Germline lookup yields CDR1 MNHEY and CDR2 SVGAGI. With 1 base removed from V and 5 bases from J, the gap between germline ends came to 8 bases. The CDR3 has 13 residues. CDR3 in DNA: TGTGCCAGCAGTTACTTCGGACAGTATGGCTACACCTTC. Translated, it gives CASSYFGQYGYTF.

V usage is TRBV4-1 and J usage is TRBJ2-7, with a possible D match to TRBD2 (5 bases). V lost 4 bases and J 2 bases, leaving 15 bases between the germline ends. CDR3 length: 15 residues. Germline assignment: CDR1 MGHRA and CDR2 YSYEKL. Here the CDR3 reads CASSPLGGSPYEQYF. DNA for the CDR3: TGCGCCAGCAGCCCACTAGGAGGTAGCCCCTACGAGCAGTACTTC.

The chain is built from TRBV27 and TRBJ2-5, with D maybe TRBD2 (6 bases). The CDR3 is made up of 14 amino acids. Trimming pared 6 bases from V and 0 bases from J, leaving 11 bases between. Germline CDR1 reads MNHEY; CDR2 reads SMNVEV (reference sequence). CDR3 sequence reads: CASRGGVYQETQYF. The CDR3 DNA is TGTGCCAGCAGGGGAGGCGTCTACCAAGAGACCCAGTACTTC.

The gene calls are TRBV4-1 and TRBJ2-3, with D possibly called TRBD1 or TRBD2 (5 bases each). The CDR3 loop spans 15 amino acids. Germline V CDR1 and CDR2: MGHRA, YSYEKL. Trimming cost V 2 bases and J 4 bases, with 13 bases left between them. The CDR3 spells CASSQRTSGPDTQYF. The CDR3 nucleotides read TGCGCCAGCAGCCAAAGGACCTCGGGGCCAGATACGCAGTATTTT.

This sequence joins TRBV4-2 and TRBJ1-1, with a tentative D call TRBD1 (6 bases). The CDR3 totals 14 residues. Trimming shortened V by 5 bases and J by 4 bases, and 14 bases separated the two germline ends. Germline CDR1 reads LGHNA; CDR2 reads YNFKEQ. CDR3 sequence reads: CASSEQGTGTEAFF. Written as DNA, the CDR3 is TGTGCCAGCAGCGAACAGGGAACAGGCACTGAAGCTTTCTTT.

CDR3 in amino acids: CASRHDSYTGELFF. The CDR3 coding sequence is TGTGCCAGCAGGCATGACAGCTACACCGGGGAGCTGTTTTTT. The chain uses TRBV7-9 and TRBJ2-2; a possible D gene is TRBD1 (5 bases). Per the germline V gene, CDR1 is SEHNR and CDR2 is FQNEAQ (reference sequence). The CDR3 sequence is 14 residues long. Trimming stripped 6 bases from V and 3 bases from J, with 11 bases between.

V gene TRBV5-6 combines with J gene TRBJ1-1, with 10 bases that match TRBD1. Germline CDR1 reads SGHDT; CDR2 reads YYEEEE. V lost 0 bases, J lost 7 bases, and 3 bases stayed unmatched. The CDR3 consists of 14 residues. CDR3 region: CASSLGTGGVEAFF. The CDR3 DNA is TGTGCCAGCAGCTTGGGGACAGGGGGTGTTGAAGCTTTCTTT.

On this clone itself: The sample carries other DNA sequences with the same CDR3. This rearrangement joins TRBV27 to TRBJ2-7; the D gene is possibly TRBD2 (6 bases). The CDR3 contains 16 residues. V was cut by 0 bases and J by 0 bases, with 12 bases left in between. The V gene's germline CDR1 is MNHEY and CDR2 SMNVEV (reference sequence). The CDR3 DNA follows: TGTGCCAGCAGTTTATCGGCCGGGAGTAGCTCCTACGAGCAGTACTTC. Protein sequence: CASSLSAGSSSYEQYF.

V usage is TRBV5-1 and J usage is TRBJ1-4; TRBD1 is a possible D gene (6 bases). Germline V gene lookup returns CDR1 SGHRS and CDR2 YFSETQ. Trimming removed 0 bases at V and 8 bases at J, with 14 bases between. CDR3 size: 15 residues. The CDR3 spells CASSLEGGSEEKLFF. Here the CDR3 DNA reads TGCGCCAGCAGCTTGGAGGGGGGCTCTGAAGAAAAACTGTTTTTT.

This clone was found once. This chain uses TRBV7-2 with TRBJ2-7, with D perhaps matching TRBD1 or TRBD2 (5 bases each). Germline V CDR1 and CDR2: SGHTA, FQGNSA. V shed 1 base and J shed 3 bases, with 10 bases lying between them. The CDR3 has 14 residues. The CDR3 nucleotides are TGTGCCAGCAGCTTAGTCCGGGACGACTACGAGCAGTACTTC. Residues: CASSLVRDDYEQYF.

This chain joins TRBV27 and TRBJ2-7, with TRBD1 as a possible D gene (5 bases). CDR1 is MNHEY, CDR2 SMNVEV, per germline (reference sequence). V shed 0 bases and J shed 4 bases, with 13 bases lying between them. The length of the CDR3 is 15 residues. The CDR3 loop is CASSLSGQSRYEQYF. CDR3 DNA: TGTGCCAGCAGTTTATCGGGGCAGAGTAGGTACGAGCAGTACTTC.

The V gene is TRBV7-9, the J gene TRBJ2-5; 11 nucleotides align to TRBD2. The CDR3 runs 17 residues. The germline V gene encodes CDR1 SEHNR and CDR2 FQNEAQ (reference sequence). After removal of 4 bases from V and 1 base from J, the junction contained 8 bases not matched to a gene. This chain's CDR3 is CASSWRLAGPIQETQYF. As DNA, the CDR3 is TGTGCCAGCAGCTGGAGACTAGCGGGGCCGATCCAAGAGACCCAGTACTTC.

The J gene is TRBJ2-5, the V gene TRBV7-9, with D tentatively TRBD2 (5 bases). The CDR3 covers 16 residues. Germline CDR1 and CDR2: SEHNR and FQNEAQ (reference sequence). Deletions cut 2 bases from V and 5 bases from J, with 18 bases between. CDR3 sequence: CASSLLWGETYETQYF. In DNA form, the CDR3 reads TGTGCCAGCAGCTTATTGTGGGGAGAAACCTACGAGACCCAGTACTTC. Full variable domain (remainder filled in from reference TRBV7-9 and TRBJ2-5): DTGVSQNPRHKITKRGQNVTFRCDPISEHNRLYWYRQTLGQGPEFLTYFQNEAQLEKSRLLSDRFSAERPKGSFSTLEIQRTEQGDSAMYLCASSLLWGETYETQYFGPGTRLLVL.

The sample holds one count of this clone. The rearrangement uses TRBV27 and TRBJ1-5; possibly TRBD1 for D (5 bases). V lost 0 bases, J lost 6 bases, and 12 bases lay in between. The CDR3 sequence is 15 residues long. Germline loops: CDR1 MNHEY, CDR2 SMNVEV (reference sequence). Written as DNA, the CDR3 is TGTGCCAGCAGTTTATCGAGCGAGGGGATTCAGCCCCAGCATTTT. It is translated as CASSLSSEGIQPQHF.